This T cell receptor beta chain was identified during a study of blood T cell repertoires in COVID-19. Across the whole study: Collection of acute and convalescent COVID-19 samples took place in the United States, Italy and Spain.

Losses at the gene ends were 3 bases for V and 6 bases for J; bases not matched to a gene: 8. The CDR3 contains 15 residues. The germline CDR1 and CDR2 sequences are SGHTA and FQGNSA. TCRdb's copy holds only in-frame clones and misses some; the assay was immunoSEQ multiplex PCR. The sample lists roughly 310,000 clones, roughly nine tenths occurring once. Living in about two dozen US areas, the participants were between roughly 18 and 89 years of age. Donors of Cohort 3 who recovered were those that had two negative PCRs, clearance, or symptom resolution. In this sample, this clone turned up once. The sequenced sample consisted of PBMCs or T cells enriched from blood (not recorded which). The chain is built from TRBV7-2 and TRBJ2-3, with 8 nucleotides matching TRBD2. This clonotype was obtained from a man aged 55 to 70 who had recovered from COVID-19. DNA for the CDR3: TGTGCCAGCAGCTTGACCGGGACTAGTGCTGATACGCAGTATTTT. Protein product: CASSLTGTSADTQYF. The variable domain in full, with the rest retrieved from reference TRBV7-2 and TRBJ2-3, is GAGVSQSPSNKVTEKGKDVELRCDPISGHTALYWYRQSLGQGLEFLIYFQGNSAPDKSGLPSDRFSAERTGGSVSTLTIQRTQQEDSAVYLCASSLTGTSADTQYFGPGTRLTVL.